The entry that follows covers one T cell receptor (beta chain) sequence. What antigen it recognizes has not been identified. No much larger clone is present one base from it, and per-base qualities are unavailable. The source of the sample is a study of Ad26.COV2.S vaccination and SARS-CoV-2 variants (dated by TCRdb to the early 2020s). Broadly, across the study: Vaccine-arm donors were drawn from COV1001, a multicentre, randomized, double-blind, placebo-controlled phase I-IIa trial of Ad26.COV2.S in healthy adults. Ad26.COV2.S was administered intramuscularly at a dose of 5x10^10 or 1x10^11 viral particles, either as one shot or as two shots given 56 days apart. TCRbeta repertoire sequencing served as the tool for gauging how specific and how broad the SARS-CoV-2-reactive T cell receptors were following Ad26.COV2.S vaccination. A total of about 30 samples were included in the TCR-sequenced set, comprising 19 Ad26.COV2.S vaccine recipients, 5 placebo recipients and 8 SARS-CoV-2 convalescent individuals. Trial participants were randomized into five groups of five: low-dose or high-dose Ad26.COV2.S given once or twice, or placebo on both occasions. Blinding of investigators to trial group allocation was maintained during experiments and outcome assessment.

Taken with the paper, the label for treatment or condition translates to: approximately 18 received Ad26.COV2.S at low or high dose, single or two shots; a few received placebo; per-sample allocation not given. For vaccine and placebo recipients, repertoires were sequenced using samples collected on day 63 after the first injection. In Cohort 1b, some 25 adults aged 18-55 years were enrolled at a single site in Boston, USA, between 29 July and 7 August 2020. As a vaccine, Ad26.COV2.S was a replication-incompetent adenovirus type 26 vector that expressed a prefusion-stabilized SARS-CoV-2 spike protein derived from the original Wuhan strain. Sequences LGHDT (CDR1) and YNNKEL (CDR2) are obtained from the germline V gene (reference sequence). Including the terminal cysteine and phenylalanine, the CDR3 comprises 15 residues. Only CDR3 DNA is held: 45 bases, read in frame from base 1. From V the trimming removes 1 base and from J it removes 7 bases, while the gene matches leave 10 bases of the junction unaccounted for.

The immunoSEQ Assay was the method used to sequence TCRbeta CDR3 regions. After extraction, genomic DNA underwent amplification by bias-controlled multiplex PCR, followed by high-throughput sequencing. The original methods were these. To quantify the absolute abundance of each unique TCRbeta CDR3 region, sequences were collapsed and filtered. T cell fraction was estimated by normalizing TCRbeta template counts to usable DNA, which was measured by amplifying reference genes present in all nucleated cells. Repertoire TCRs were annotated as SARS-CoV-2-specific when V gene, CDR3 amino acid sequence and J gene were exactly matched to a known reactive TCR set. The reference SARS-CoV-2 TCR set was derived from MIRA and filtered for enrichment in COVID-19-positive ImmuneCODE repertoires, a step that removed public or cross-reactive TCRs. Based on the MIRA antigens, annotated TCRs were further analysed at the level of specific ORF or position within ORF. Breadth was defined as annotated unique rearrangements over total unique productive rearrangements; depth was the summed frequency of those rearrangements. Two-sided Wilcoxon rank-sum tests were applied when comparing TCR breadth between groups. This immuneACCESS table, as held by TCRdb, lists in-frame sequences with V and J called but not all clones. Of the missing ones, under half trace to an unresolved V gene in checked studies; the others have no known cause. Clone size and the V and J calls come from that table; the DNA yielded D and trimming. This sample holds around 380,000 clones; more than 85% were observed only once. Roughly 3% of the sample comes from the top ten.

Findings and caveats that apply to the study as a whole: Ad26.COV2.S recipients had higher spike-specific TCR breadth than placebo recipients (P = 0.0014). Vaccine and placebo recipients had comparable non-spike TCR breadth, which fits with the vaccine containing only spike. It was noted by the authors that total T cell responses may have been underestimated by the TCR breadth and depth analyses. After vaccination, substantial breadth of spike-specific CD8+ and CD4+ T cell responses was reported. The study lacked the statistical power to compare responses across vaccine doses or regimens.

The chain was built from TRBV3-1 (or the pseudogene TRBV3-2) and TRBJ2-7; 7 middle bases align to TRBD2. Specimen: peripheral blood, collected in a trial of Ad26.COV2.S vaccine versus placebo. This receptor was taken from a person between 18 and 65 years old who received the Ad26.COV2.S COVID-19 vaccine or a placebo. This receptor has the CDR3 CASSQAGLDLLEQYF. The DNA reads TGTGCCAGCAGCCAAGCAGGACTAGATCTACTGGAGCAGTACTTC.